Reported below is one T cell receptor beta chain. Antigen unknown. The PCR made use of 60 Vbeta and 13 Jbeta primers. The repertoire was sequenced with immunoSEQ multiplex PCR; TCRdb's copy has only in-frame clones and lacks some. The profile shows approximately 200,000 clones, around 79% of them singletons. The sample is drawn from a study of cytomegalovirus exposure and HLA in healthy donors. Overall study results and limits: A reported reduction in N-insertions relative to the approximately 690-donor mean was seen in an Asian-associated ancestry cluster in a later analysis. Segments of the TCR beta V type were, in most cases, productive about 87% or about 30% of the time in an earlier analysis. Most TCR sequences showed up rarely, but some public TCRs showed up in many donors.

The sequenced material came from PBMCs. The clonotype was recovered from a girl aged 10-17 years in good health and CMV-seropositive.

The CDR3, as DNA: TGTGCCAGTAGTATAGGGACTGGAAATACTAACTATGGCTACACCTTC. Translated: CASSIGTGNTNYGYTF. The chain recombines TRBV19 with TRBJ1-2, with D unclear. V was shortened by 1 base and J by 0 bases, with 12 bases between the two germline ends. The germline gives CDR1 LNHDA, CDR2 SQIVND (reference sequence). The CDR3 is made up of 16 amino acids.